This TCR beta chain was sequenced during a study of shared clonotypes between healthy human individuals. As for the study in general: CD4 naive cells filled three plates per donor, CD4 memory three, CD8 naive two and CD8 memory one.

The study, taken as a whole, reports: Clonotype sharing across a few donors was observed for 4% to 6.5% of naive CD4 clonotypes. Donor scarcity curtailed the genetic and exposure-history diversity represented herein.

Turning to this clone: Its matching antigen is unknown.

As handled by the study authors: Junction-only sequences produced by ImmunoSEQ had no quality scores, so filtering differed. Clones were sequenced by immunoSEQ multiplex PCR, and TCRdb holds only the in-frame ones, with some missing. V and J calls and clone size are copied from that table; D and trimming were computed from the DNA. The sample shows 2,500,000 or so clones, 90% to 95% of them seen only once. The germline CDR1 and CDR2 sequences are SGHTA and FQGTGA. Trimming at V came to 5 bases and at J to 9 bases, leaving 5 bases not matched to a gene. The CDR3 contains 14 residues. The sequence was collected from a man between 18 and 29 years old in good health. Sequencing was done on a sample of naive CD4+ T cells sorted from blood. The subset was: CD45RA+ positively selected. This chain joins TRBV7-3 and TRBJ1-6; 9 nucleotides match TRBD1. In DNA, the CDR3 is TGTGCCAGCAGCGCCGGGACAGGGAGTTCACCCCTCCACTTT. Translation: CASSAGTGSSPLHF.